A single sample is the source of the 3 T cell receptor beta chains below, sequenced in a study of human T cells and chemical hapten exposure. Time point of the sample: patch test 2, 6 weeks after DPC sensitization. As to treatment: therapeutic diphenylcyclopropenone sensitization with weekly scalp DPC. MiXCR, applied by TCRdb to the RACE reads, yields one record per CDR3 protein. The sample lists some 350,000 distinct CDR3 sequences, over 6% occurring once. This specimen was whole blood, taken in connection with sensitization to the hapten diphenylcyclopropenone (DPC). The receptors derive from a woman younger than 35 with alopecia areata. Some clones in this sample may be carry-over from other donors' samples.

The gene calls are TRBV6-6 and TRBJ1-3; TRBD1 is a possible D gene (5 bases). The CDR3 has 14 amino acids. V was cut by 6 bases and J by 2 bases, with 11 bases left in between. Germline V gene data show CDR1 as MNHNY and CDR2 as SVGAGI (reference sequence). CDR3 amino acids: CASRVAGAGNTIYF. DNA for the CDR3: TGTGCCAGCAGAGTTGCGGGGGCTGGAAACACCATATATTTT.

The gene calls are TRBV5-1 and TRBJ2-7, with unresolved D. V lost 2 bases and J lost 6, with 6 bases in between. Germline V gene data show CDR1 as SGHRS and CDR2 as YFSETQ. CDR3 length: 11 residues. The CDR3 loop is CASSFNSEQYF. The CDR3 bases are TGCGCCAGCAGCTTCAACTCCGAGCAGTACTTC.

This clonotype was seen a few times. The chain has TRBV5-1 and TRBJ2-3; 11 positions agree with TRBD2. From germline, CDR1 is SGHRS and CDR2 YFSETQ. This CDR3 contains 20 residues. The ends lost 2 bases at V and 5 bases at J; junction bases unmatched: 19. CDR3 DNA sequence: TGCGCCAGCAGCTTCAACCCCTCAATGATAGCGGGGGGGCCAGGAGATACGCAGTATTTT. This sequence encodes CASSFNPSMIAGGPGDTQYF.